Listed below are T cell receptor beta chains from one sample, sequenced in a study of regulatory T cells in long-lasting Graves disease. TCRdb reanalysed the multiplex PCR reads using MiXCR and keeps one entry per CDR3 protein. Here the sample spans 540,000 or so distinct CDR3 sequences, approximately 15% being singletons. The sample also formed part of further work on T cells in Graves' hyperthyroidism and ophthalmopathy.

Sequencing used peripheral blood mononuclear cells (PBMCs), obtained at new diagnosis, from a patient treated with antithyroid drugs. These TCRs come from a man aged 25-45 years with Graves disease. Each CDR3 is given with its conserved first and last residue. D genes are given only for firm matches. Size tells how often a clone was seen (once, few, many) or the class of an expanded clone, and some rows leave it out.

>TRBJ2-1|TRBV20-1|many|-
CSASRYGSYNEQFF
TGCAGTGCCTCACGGTACGGATCCTACAATGAGCAGTTCTTC
>TRBJ1-2|TRBV20-1|many|-
CSARPGYTF
TGCAGTGCCAGGCCAGGCTACACCTTC
>TRBJ2-7|TRBV27|many|-
CASSSTPAMMSSYEQYF
TGTGCCAGCAGCTCAACTCCAGCGATGATGAGCTCCTACGAGCAGTACTTC
>TRBJ1-2|TRBV5-1|many|-
CASSFSDGNYGYTF
TGCGCCAGCAGCTTTTCGGACGGCAACTATGGCTACACCTTC
>TRBJ2-7|TRBV2|many|TRBD1
CASRGQGPPYEQYF
TGTGCCAGCAGGGGACAGGGACCACCCTACGAGCAGTACTTC
>TRBJ2-5|TRBV19|many|-
CASSINSLETQYF
TGTGCCAGTAGTATAAACAGTCTAGAGACCCAGTACTTC
>TRBJ2-5|TRBV18|-|-
CASSPVRHSQETQYF
TGTGCCAGCTCACCAGTGAGACACTCCCAAGAGACCCAGTACTTC
>TRBJ1-2|TRBV20-1|many|-
CSGGRGSYGYTF
TGCAGTGGAGGGCGAGGCAGCTATGGCTACACCTTC
>TRBJ1-2|TRBV18|-|-
CASSPETNDRLPYGYTF
TGTGCCAGCTCCCCGGAAACCAATGACCGCCTCCCCTATGGCTACACCTTC
>TRBJ1-5|TRBV3-1|-|-
CASSALGGRRGNQPQHF
TGTGCCAGCAGCGCCTTGGGGGGCCGCAGAGGCAATCAGCCCCAGCATTTT
>TRBJ2-1|TRBV29-1|many|TRBD2
CSVDTGGDEQFF
TGCAGCGTTGATACGGGGGGGGATGAGCAGTTCTTC
>TRBJ1-2|TRBV5-1|-|TRBD1
CASSITGTVYGYTF
TGCGCCAGCAGCATAACCGGGACAGTATATGGCTACACCTTC
>TRBJ2-5|TRBV5-1|many|-
CASSPRREKEVTQYF
TGCGCCAGCAGCCCCCGACGGGAGAAGGAGGTGACCCAGTACTTC
>TRBJ1-1|TRBV3-1|-|-
CASSPYIIMNTEAFF
TGTGCCAGCAGCCCCTACATAATAATGAACACTGAAGCTTTCTTT
>TRBJ2-7|TRBV27|many|-
CASSLIGHPNYEQYF
TGTGCCAGCAGTCTTATAGGGCATCCGAACTACGAGCAGTACTTC
>TRBJ1-4|TRBV28|many|-
CASRAATNEKLFF
TGTGCCAGCAGGGCCGCAACTAATGAAAAACTGTTTTTT
>TRBJ1-1|TRBV2|many|-
CASSAGGPEAFF
TGTGCCAGCAGTGCCGGGGGGCCAGAAGCTTTCTTT
>TRBJ2-3|TRBV20-1|few|TRBD2
CSAPGLAGAGTDTQYF
TGCAGTGCTCCCGGACTAGCGGGAGCGGGGACAGATACGCAGTATTTT
>TRBJ2-7|TRBV25-1|-|TRBD2
CASSTRSSGGYEQYF
TGTGCCAGCAGCACTCGGTCGTCGGGGGGATACGAGCAGTACTTC
>TRBJ2-2|TRBV27|many|-
CASINPTGRNTGELFF
TGTGCCAGCATTAATCCCACGGGACGGAACACCGGGGAGCTGTTTTTT
>TRBJ2-3|TRBV12-3/TRBV12-4|many|-
CASSLRLAGGDTQYF
TGTGCCAGCAGTTTACGGCTAGCAGGGGGGGATACGCAGTATTTT
>TRBJ2-2|TRBV7-8|many|-
CASSFTGRWRTGELFF
TGTGCCAGCAGCTTTACCGGGAGATGGCGTACCGGGGAGCTGTTTTTT
>TRBJ2-3|TRBV6-1|-|TRBD1
CASNFRTGRDTQYF
TGTGCCAGCAATTTCCGGACAGGACGGGATACGCAGTATTTT
>TRBJ2-1|TRBV5-1|many|-
CASSLVQASSYNEQFF
TGCGCCAGCAGCTTGGTACAGGCGAGCTCCTACAATGAGCAGTTCTTC